This T cell receptor (beta chain) was captured by sequencing in a study of T cell responses to AZD1222 COVID-19 vaccine. Study-level points and caveats: Donors in the cohort were predominantly white British and more often female, and clonal diversity was possibly underestimated. Reports indicate that nearly half of spike-specific TCRs are directed at unmutated variant regions.

Assay used: immunoSEQ multiplex PCR; TCRdb lists only in-frame clones, some missing. The sample has more than 150,000 clones, more than 75% seen once. Regarding this clone: The target antigen is unknown.

Second doses were pooled across both intervals (about 4 or about 12 weeks). The clonotype originates from an adult who received the AZD1222 COVID-19 vaccine. The sample in question was peripheral blood, obtained 28 days after the second AZD1222 dose.

CDR3 in amino acids: CASSLLVPGQGTGELFF. Written as DNA, the CDR3 is TGTGCCAGCAGTCTCCTCGTCCCGGGACAGGGGACCGGGGAGCTGTTTTTT. The J gene is TRBJ2-2, the V gene TRBV28, with 10 bases that match TRBD1. Per germline, CDR1 MDHEN and CDR2 SYDVKM. This CDR3 has 17 amino acids. J gave up 5 bases and V 5 bases, and 11 bases lay outside the gene matches.